These 22 T cell receptor beta chains were all obtained from the same sample, sequenced in a study of cytomegalovirus exposure and HLA in healthy donors. TCRdb keeps only in-frame clones here, not all; method: immunoSEQ multiplex PCR. The sample shows about 140,000 clones, just under 85% of them seen only once. The sequenced sample consisted of PBMCs. The receptors stem from a man in his thirties or forties in good health and CMV-seropositive.

V is TRBV5-6 and J is TRBJ1-6; D is possibly TRBD1 (6 bases). The CDR3 runs to 15 residues. With 4 bases removed from V and 10 bases from J, the gap between germline ends came to 18 bases. CDR1 is SGHDT, CDR2 YYEEEE, per germline. The CDR3 sequence is CASSARGISRSPLHF. The CDR3 coding sequence is TGTGCCAGCAGCGCTAGGGGGATTTCTCGATCACCCCTCCACTTT.

This chain connects TRBV11-2 to TRBJ1-6, with 12 positions matching TRBD1. CDR3 length: 16 residues. After removal of 5 bases from V and 11 bases from J, the junction contained 10 bases not matched to a gene. The germline V gene encodes CDR1 SGHAT and CDR2 FQNNGV. The CDR3 nucleotides are TGTGCCAGCAGCCCCCGGGACAGGGGGCGATTTCCACCCCTCCACTTT. This translates into CASSPRDRGRFPPLHF.

This rearrangement joins TRBV27 to TRBJ2-1, with 11 positions matching TRBD1. The germline V gene has CDR1 MNHEY and CDR2 SMNVEV (reference sequence). This CDR3 has 14 residues. V was pared by 2 bases and J by 10 bases, with 4 bases of the junction left unmatched. The CDR3 DNA follows: TGTGCCAGCAGTTTAGGGACAGGGGGTATAGAGCAGTTCTTC. This encodes CASSLGTGGIEQFF.

The genes are TRBV15 and TRBJ2-7; possibly TRBD2 for D (5 bases). The CDR3 loop spans 15 amino acids. The V gene's germline CDR1 is LNHNV and CDR2 YYDKDF (reference sequence). The V end lost 1 base, the J end lost 2 bases, and 12 bases lay between the germline ends. CDR3 sequence reads: CATSRGVQTTYEQYF. CDR3 nucleotides: TGTGCCACCAGCAGAGGAGTACAGACTACCTACGAGCAGTACTTC.

The chain links TRBV7-2 to TRBJ2-3; 11 bases are shared with TRBD2. This CDR3 contains 15 residues. From germline, CDR1 is SGHTA and CDR2 FQGNSA. V was pared by 5 bases and J by 5 bases, with 6 bases of the junction left unmatched. The CDR3 protein is CASSRSGGGRDTQYF. The CDR3 bases are TGTGCCAGCAGCCGTAGCGGGGGGGGGCGAGATACGCAGTATTTT.

This clone was recorded once. CDR3 nucleotide sequence: TGTGCCAGCAGTGACCCCCGCAGGAACACTGAAGCTTTCTTT. Translated, it gives CASSDPRRNTEAFF. This sequence joins TRBV6-4 and TRBJ1-1; D not certain. Germline loops: CDR1 MRHNA, CDR2 SNTAGT. V was cut by 2 bases and J by 1 base, with 8 bases left in between. CDR3 length: 14 residues.

V gene TRBV5-1 combines with J gene TRBJ1-2; 8 bases map to TRBD1. Germline-derived CDR1 and CDR2 are SGHRS and YFSETQ. The CDR3 covers 14 residues. With V trimmed by 3 bases and J by 2 bases, 3 bases remained unmatched. CDR3 loop: CASSSGQVNYGYTF. The CDR3 DNA follows: TGCGCCAGCAGCTCGGGACAGGTGAACTATGGCTACACCTTC. Supplemented by reference TRBV5-1 and TRBJ1-2, the full variable domain reads KAGVTQTPRYLIKTRGQQVTLSCSPISGHRSVSWYQQTPGQGLQFLFEYFSETQRNKGNFPGRFSGRQFSNSRSEMNVSTLELGDSALYLCASSSGQVNYGYTFGSGTRLTVV.

V and J are TRBV19 and TRBJ1-1; maybe TRBD1 (6 bases). Trimming removed 4 bases from V and 3 bases from J, with 18 bases in between. This CDR3 has 16 amino acids. CDR1 and CDR2 from the germline V gene are LNHDA and SQIVND (reference sequence). The CDR3 DNA reads as TGTGCCAGTAGTACCGCAGGGGATGGTTGGTACACTGAAGCTTTCTTT. Translation: CASSTAGDGWYTEAFF.

This clone showed up just once. The V gene is TRBV5-5, the J gene TRBJ1-2, with 8 bases fitting TRBD1. J lost 3 bases, V lost 3 bases, and 10 bases had no gene match. Germline values: CDR1 SGHKS, CDR2 YYEKEE (reference sequence). This CDR3 has 16 residues. CDR3: CASSSNTDRAYYGYTF. The CDR3 nucleotides read TGTGCCAGCAGCTCTAATACGGACAGGGCCTACTATGGCTACACCTTC. Supplemented by reference TRBV5-5 and TRBJ1-2, the full variable domain reads DAGVTQSPTHLIKTRGQQVTLRCSPISGHKSVSWYQQVLGQGPQFIFQYYEKEERGRGNFPDRFSARQFPNYSSELNVNALLLGDSALYLCASSSNTDRAYYGYTFGSGTRLTVV.

This clone has just a few counts. V gene TRBV5-1 combines with J gene TRBJ1-1; 9 positions match TRBD1. This CDR3 has 13 amino acids. Losses at the gene ends were 3 bases for V and 3 bases for J; bases not matched to a gene: 0. The germline CDR1 and CDR2 sequences are SGHRS and YFSETQ. The CDR3 loop reads CASSWTGDTEAFF. The CDR3 DNA is TGCGCCAGCAGCTGGACAGGGGACACTGAAGCTTTCTTT.

Written as DNA, the CDR3 is TGTGCCAGCAGCTTCTCCCGGAGAGGAGCTTTCTTT. This translates into CASSFSRRGAFF. The gene calls are TRBV5-6 and TRBJ1-1; the D is unclear. The CDR3 length is 12 residues. The ends were cut back, 2 bases at V and 10 bases at J, with 12 bases in the middle. The germline CDR1 and CDR2 sequences are SGHDT and YYEEEE.

The chain joins TRBV5-1 to TRBJ2-7; the match to TRBD2 covers 16 bases. The germline CDR1 and CDR2 sequences are SGHRS and YFSETQ. This CDR3 has 17 residues. V was pared by 2 bases and J by 6 bases, with 8 bases of the junction left unmatched. In nucleotides, the CDR3 is TGCGCCAGCAGCTTCGGGACTAGCGGGAGGGCCGTTTTCGAGCAGTACTTC. This sequence encodes CASSFGTSGRAVFEQYF. Looking up the rest from reference TRBV5-1 and TRBJ2-7 gives the full variable domain: KAGVTQTPRYLIKTRGQQVTLSCSPISGHRSVSWYQQTPGQGLQFLFEYFSETQRNKGNFPGRFSGRQFSNSRSEMNVSTLELGDSALYLCASSFGTSGRAVFEQYFGPGTRLTVT.

This clone has just a few counts. Other DNA sequences in the sample encode the same CDR3. The DNA for the CDR3 is TGCGCCAGCAGCTTGACGGACTATGGCTACACCTTC. Protein sequence: CASSLTDYGYTF. V usage is TRBV5-1 and J usage is TRBJ1-2, with D unclear. V was pared by 1 base and J by 3 bases, with 4 bases between. The CDR3 is 12 amino acids. The germline gives CDR1 SGHRS, CDR2 YFSETQ.

The chain links TRBV5-4 to TRBJ2-1; no reliable D call. The CDR3 extends over 15 amino acids. Germline CDR1 and CDR2: SGHNT and YYREEE (reference sequence). With 0 bases removed from V and 0 bases from J, the gap between germline ends came to 7 bases. The CDR3 reads CASSLGPSSYNEQFF. CDR3 DNA: TGTGCCAGCAGCTTGGGTCCGAGCTCCTACAATGAGCAGTTCTTC.

V usage is TRBV5-4 and J usage is TRBJ2-1; TRBD2 matches 12 bases. CDR1 SGHNT and CDR2 YYREEE come from the germline V gene (reference sequence). Trimming at V came to 6 bases and at J to 4 bases, leaving 5 bases not matched to a gene. The CDR3 is made up of 15 amino acids. The CDR3 spells CASIRGTSGYNEQFF. The CDR3 region has the DNA TGTGCCAGCATCAGGGGGACTAGCGGGTACAATGAGCAGTTCTTC.

The CDR3 spells CASSPPFSGSSGELFF. The CDR3 DNA reads TGTGCCAGCAGCCCCCCATTTAGCGGGAGCTCCGGGGAGCTGTTTTTT. V is TRBV4-2 and J is TRBJ2-2; 9 nucleotides match TRBD2. With V trimmed by 4 bases and J by 6 bases, 9 bases remained unmatched. Germline V gene sequence: CDR1 LGHNA, CDR2 YNFKEQ. CDR3 size: 16 residues.

The chain carries TRBV19 and TRBJ2-3; the D gene is possibly TRBD2 (5 bases). V was pared by 6 bases and J by 0 bases, with 19 bases between. The CDR3 covers 17 residues. Germline CDR1 is LNHDA and CDR2 is SQIVND (reference sequence). The CDR3 protein is CASSPLFGRASTDTQYF. The CDR3 DNA follows: TGTGCCAGTAGCCCCCTGTTTGGGCGGGCGAGCACAGATACGCAGTATTTT.

The chain links TRBV27 to TRBJ2-2, with D possibly matching TRBD2 (5 bases). Germline V lookup: CDR1 MNHEY, CDR2 SMNVEV (reference sequence). Deletions cut 5 bases from V and 1 base from J, with 8 bases between. This CDR3 is built from 14 residues. The CDR3 DNA follows: TGTGCCAGCAGTCCTAGCTGGAACACCGGGGAGCTGTTTTTT. Protein sequence: CASSPSWNTGELFF.

CDR3 protein: CASNGLAGGPAGELFF. In nucleotides, the CDR3 is TGTGCCAGCAACGGACTAGCGGGAGGGCCCGCGGGGGAGCTGTTTTTT. The V call is TRBV4-2, the J call TRBJ2-2; TRBD2 aligns across 15 bases. Germline loops: CDR1 LGHNA, CDR2 YNFKEQ. The CDR3 is 16 amino acids. The V gene end was trimmed by 7 bases and the J gene end by 8 bases; junction bases not matched to a gene: 8.

The chain joins TRBV27 to TRBJ2-1, with D possibly being TRBD2 (7 bases). Germline V lookup: CDR1 MNHEY, CDR2 SMNVEV (reference sequence). V lost 5 bases, J lost 0 bases, and 11 bases lay in between. This CDR3 is built from 15 residues. CDR3 region: CASSRGGSSYNEQFF. The DNA for the CDR3 is TGTGCCAGCAGTAGGGGGGGGAGCTCCTACAATGAGCAGTTCTTC.

The V gene is TRBV10-3, the J gene TRBJ1-1, with 8 bases identical to TRBD1. This CDR3 region has 15 residues. Germline V CDR1 and CDR2: ENHRY, SYGVKD. The V segment lost 6 bases and the J segment 5 bases; nucleotides outside the gene matches: 11. The CDR3 bases are TGTGCCATCAGCCCAACCGGGACAGGAAGGACTGAAGCTTTCTTT. Translated, it gives CAISPTGTGRTEAFF.

The CDR3 loop is CASSRERGYNEQFF. DNA of the CDR3: TGTGCCAGCAGCCGGGAGAGGGGCTACAATGAGCAGTTCTTC. V gene TRBV6-1 combines with J gene TRBJ2-1; a possible D gene is TRBD2 (6 bases). V lost 6 bases, J lost 3 bases, and 12 bases lay in between. Germline lookup yields CDR1 MNHNS and CDR2 SASEGT. This CDR3 is built from 14 residues.